A single sample gave rise to the 29 T cell receptor beta chains below, sequenced in a study of vaccination effects on CD4 cells after COVID-19. Antigens for these TCRs are unknown. Viral peptide pool expansion of antigen-specific CD4+ T cells preceded sequencing in the ViraFEST assay. After about 10 days in culture, the CD4+ T cells were isolated. The vaccine given was either BNT162b2 or mRNA-1273, in two doses. Data came from immunoSEQ multiplex PCR; TCRdb stores just in-frame clones and leaves some out. The sample lists about 59,000 clones, around 78% occurring once. Sequenced here: CD4+ T cells from PBMCs cultured with HCoV-OC43 spike peptides, sampled after COVID-19 vaccination. The sample's subset: HCoV-OC43 spike overlapping peptide pool stimulation. These receptors all come from a human donor who received a COVID-19 vaccine.

A few counts support this clone. V is TRBV11-2 and J is TRBJ2-7; D is unclear. The CDR3 has 13 residues. With 3 bases removed from V and 3 bases from J, the gap between germline ends came to 9 bases. The V gene's germline CDR1 is SGHAT and CDR2 FQNNGV. CDR3 protein: CASSLGSLYEQYV. CDR3 DNA: TGTGCCAGCAGCTTGGGCAGCCTCTACGAGCAGTACGTC.

This chain uses TRBV5-6 with TRBJ1-5; D uncertain. The CDR3 length is 14 residues. V shed 0 bases and J shed 2 bases, with 6 bases lying between them. In germline, CDR1 is SGHDT, CDR2 YYEEEE. DNA for the CDR3: TGTGCCAGCAGCTTGGACGGGGGCAATCAGCCCCAGCATTTT. Its translation: CASSLDGGNQPQHF.

V and J are TRBV7-7 and TRBJ1-2; D remains ambiguous. Looked up from germline, CDR1 is SSHAT and CDR2 is FNYEAQ (reference sequence). The V end was cut by 0 bases, the J end by 8 bases, with 10 bases between. CDR3 size: 13 residues. The CDR3 DNA reads as TGTGCCAGCAGCTTAGCGGGGAACAGCGGCTACACCTTC. This sequence encodes CASSLAGNSGYTF. The entire variable domain, with the rest obtained from reference TRBV7-7 and TRBJ1-2, is as follows: GAGVSQSPRYKVTKRGQDVTLRCDPISSHATLYWYQQALGQGPEFLTYFNYEAQPDKSGLPSDRFSAERPEGSISTLTIQRTEQRDSAMYRCASSLAGNSGYTFGSGTRLTVV.

This clone appeared a few times. The chain links TRBV30 to TRBJ2-7; 11 bases agree with TRBD1. CDR1 is GTSNPN, CDR2 SVGIG, per germline (reference sequence). Losses at the gene ends were 2 bases for V and 2 bases for J; bases not matched to a gene: 2. There are 14 residues in the CDR3. The CDR3, as DNA: TGTGCCTGGAGTAAGGGACAGGGGGCCTACGAGCAGTACGTC. Translated, it gives CAWSKGQGAYEQYV.

The rearrangement joins TRBV2 to TRBJ2-2, with 7 nucleotides matching TRBD1. J gave up 2 bases and V 8 bases, and 5 bases lay outside the gene matches. Germline CDR1 is SNHLY and CDR2 is FYNNEI. The CDR3 consists of 14 residues. The CDR3: CASVRDSNTGELFF. CDR3 nucleotides: TGTGCCAGCGTCCGGGACAGCAACACCGGGGAGCTGTTTTTT.

This clone was recorded a few times. The genes are TRBV4-2 and TRBJ1-2; D call uncertain. The CDR3 is made up of 13 amino acids. With 1 base removed from V and 5 bases from J, the gap between germline ends came to 8 bases. Germline lookup yields CDR1 LGHNA and CDR2 YNFKEQ. CDR3 loop: CASSQVSPYGYTF. CDR3 DNA sequence: TGTGCCAGCAGCCAAGTCTCCCCTTATGGCTACACCTTC.

This clone was counted between two and nine times. The V and J genes are TRBV18 and TRBJ2-5; 10 bases line up with TRBD2. V lost 4 bases to trimming and J lost 5 bases; unmatched junction nucleotides: 1. This CDR3 comprises 13 residues. Germline V gives CDR1 KGHSH, CDR2 LQKENI. The CDR3 region has the DNA TGTGCCAGCTCACAGACTAGCGGGGAGACCCAGTACTTC. As protein: CASSQTSGETQYF.

This chain connects TRBV2 to TRBJ1-3; perhaps TRBD1 as D (5 bases). Trimming shortened V by 2 bases and J by 4 bases, and 15 bases separated the two germline ends. The CDR3 covers 16 residues. Looked up from germline, CDR1 is SNHLY and CDR2 is FYNNEI. Here the CDR3 DNA reads TGTGCCAGCAGTGAACGGGGGGTAGTCTCCGGAAACACCATATATTTT. This codes for CASSERGVVSGNTIYF.

The chain recombines TRBV12-5 with TRBJ2-1, with 8 bases lining up with TRBD1. Germline CDR1 and CDR2: LGHNT and FRNRAP. The CDR3 is 15 amino acids. V lost 3 bases, J lost 9 bases, and 10 bases stayed unmatched. CDR3 nucleotide sequence: TGTGCTAGTGGTTTCCCGTGGACAGGGCATGGTGAGCAGTTCTTC. Translated, it gives CASGFPWTGHGEQFF. The full variable domain, with the rest looked up from reference TRBV12-5 and TRBJ2-1, is DARVTQTPRHKVTEMGQEVTMRCQPILGHNTVFWYRQTMMQGLELLAYFRNRAPLDDSGMPKDRFSAEMPDATLATLKIQPSEPRDSAVYFCASGFPWTGHGEQFFGPGTRLTVL.

The genes are TRBV6-2 or TRBV6-3 and TRBJ2-2, with D possibly matching TRBD2 (6 bases). The CDR3 runs to 16 residues. Looked up from germline, CDR1 is MNHEY and CDR2 is SVGEGT. The V gene lost 1 base and the J gene lost 2 bases, with 11 bases spanning the gap. The CDR3 region is CASSYLSGSNTGELFF. The CDR3 coding sequence is TGTGCCAGCAGTTACTTATCCGGGAGTAACACCGGGGAGCTGTTTTTT.

The chain links TRBV7-2 to TRBJ1-2; 9 bases align to TRBD1. After removal of 4 bases from V and 5 bases from J, the junction contained 8 bases not matched to a gene. The CDR3 is made up of 15 amino acids. CDR1 and CDR2 (germline): SGHTA, FQGNSA. This CDR3 reads CASSYKLGQGYGYTF. CDR3 nucleotide sequence: TGTGCCAGCAGCTATAAACTAGGACAGGGGTATGGCTACACCTTC.

V gene TRBV24-1 combines with J gene TRBJ1-6, with D hard to call. This CDR3 comprises 13 residues. V was trimmed by 3 bases and J by 5 bases, leaving 4 bases between them. Looked up from germline, CDR1 is KGHDR and CDR2 is SFDVKD. The CDR3 here is CATSDANNSPLHF. The CDR3, as DNA: TGTGCCACCAGTGATGCAAATAATTCACCCCTCCACTTT.

The gene calls are TRBV9 and TRBJ1-1; 9 nucleotides match TRBD1. Germline CDR1 is SGDLS and CDR2 is YYNGEE. CDR3 length: 14 amino acids. The trim removed 2 bases at V and 6 bases at J, leaving 5 bases unmatched. This CDR3 reads CASSVSDRGAEAFF. CDR3 DNA sequence: TGTGCCAGCAGCGTGTCAGACAGGGGGGCTGAAGCTTTCTTT.

A single count supports this clone. This chain joins TRBV5-1 and TRBJ1-2; 7 bases align to TRBD1. The CDR3 extends over 13 amino acids. In germline, CDR1 is SGHRS, CDR2 YFSETQ. The V gene end was trimmed by 0 bases and the J gene end by 6 bases; junction bases not matched to a gene: 2. The CDR3 nucleotides are TGCGCCAGCAGCTTGGAAGGACAGGATGGCTACACCTTC. Translation gives CASSLEGQDGYTF. Full variable domain (missing parts from reference TRBV5-1 and TRBJ1-2): KAGVTQTPRYLIKTRGQQVTLSCSPISGHRSVSWYQQTPGQGLQFLFEYFSETQRNKGNFPGRFSGRQFSNSRSEMNVSTLELGDSALYLCASSLEGQDGYTFGSGTRLTVV.

The chain joins TRBV19 to TRBJ2-2, with unresolved D. The germline V gene has CDR1 LNHDA and CDR2 SQIVND (reference sequence). This CDR3 is 12 amino acids long. V was clipped by 5 bases and J by 5 bases, with 6 bases between them. The CDR3 coding sequence is TGTGCCAGTAGTTCCGCGACCGGGGAGCTGTTTTTT. This codes for CASSSATGELFF.

V is TRBV7-3 and J is TRBJ2-1, with TRBD1 identical over 10 bases. V trimming: 5 bases; J trimming: 8 bases; junction bases outside the gene matches: 9. Germline V gene data show CDR1 as SGHTA and CDR2 as FQGTGA. This CDR3 has 15 amino acids. CDR3 loop: CASSPRDRGSYEQFF. The CDR3 DNA is TGTGCCAGCAGCCCCCGGGACAGGGGCTCCTATGAGCAGTTCTTC.

The chain has TRBV18 and TRBJ1-2, with 9 bases fitting TRBD1. CDR1 KGHSH and CDR2 LQKENI come from the germline V gene. This CDR3 comprises 13 residues. The V and J ends lost 8 bases and 5 bases, in that order; junction bases with no gene match: 6. DNA for the CDR3: TGTGCCAGCGCAACAGGGGGCGAATATGGCTACACCTTC. Protein: CASATGGEYGYTF.

This CDR3 reads CASSPDRFADTQYF. Written as DNA, the CDR3 is TGTGCCAGCTCACCGGACAGATTTGCAGATACGCAGTATTTT. This chain joins TRBV18 and TRBJ2-3; tentatively, D is TRBD1 (6 bases). Looked up from germline, CDR1 is KGHSH and CDR2 is LQKENI. The CDR3 is 14 residues long. Trimming pared 3 bases from V and 4 bases from J, leaving 11 bases between. The full variable domain, in which reference TRBV18 and TRBJ2-3 provide the parts outside the CDR3, is NAGVMQNPRHLVRRRGQEARLRCSPMKGHSHVYWYRQLPEEGLKFMVYLQKENIIDESGMPKERFSAEFPKEGPSILRIQQVVRGDSAAYFCASSPDRFADTQYFGPGTRLTVL.

This chain connects TRBV3-1 (or the pseudogene TRBV3-2) to TRBJ1-1, with D possibly TRBD1 on 5 matching bases. Germline V CDR1 and CDR2: LGHDT, YNNKEL (reference sequence). The CDR3 length is 16 residues. V dropped 1 base and J dropped 6 bases, with 18 bases sitting between them. In nucleotides, the CDR3 is TGTGCCAGCAGCCAAGTGGAGACAGTGGCCGGGGCTGAAGCTTTCTTT. Protein product: CASSQVETVAGAEAFF.

The rearrangement uses TRBV24-1 and TRBJ2-3; 7 bases map to TRBD1. From germline, CDR1 is KGHDR and CDR2 SFDVKD. Germline trimming cut 4 bases from V and 4 bases from J; bases unmatched to any gene: 13. The CDR3 consists of 17 residues. CDR3 in amino acids: CATSDHLQTGSADTQYF. For the CDR3, the DNA is TGTGCCACCAGTGACCATCTACAGACAGGGAGTGCAGATACGCAGTATTTT.

The chain combines TRBV7-3 with TRBJ2-2, with 8 nucleotides matching TRBD2. The germline V gene has CDR1 SGHTA and CDR2 FQGTGA. This CDR3 is built from 16 residues. V lost 6 bases, J lost 0 bases, and 6 bases stayed unmatched. CDR3 in amino acids: CASRRSGGSNTGELFF. The DNA of the CDR3 is TGTGCCAGCAGGAGGAGCGGGGGTTCGAACACCGGGGAGCTGTTTTTT.

The chain couples TRBV5-6 to TRBJ2-2; 8 positions match TRBD2. The trim removed 0 bases at V and 1 base at J, leaving 5 bases unmatched. The CDR3 consists of 17 residues. Looked up from germline, CDR1 is SGHDT and CDR2 is YYEEEE. The CDR3 loop reads CASSLVVSGVNTGELFF. The CDR3 bases are TGTGCCAGCAGCTTGGTTGTTAGCGGGGTGAACACCGGGGAGCTGTTTTTT.

This chain uses TRBV3-1 (or the pseudogene TRBV3-2) with TRBJ2-3; 8 bases are shared with TRBD1. V lost 5 bases, J lost 4 bases, and 20 bases stayed unmatched. This CDR3 region has 19 residues. Germline V gene data show CDR1 as LGHDT and CDR2 as YNNKEL (reference sequence). The CDR3 region is CASSFTQPWDRPEADTQYF. The CDR3 bases are TGTGCCAGCAGCTTCACCCAACCCTGGGACAGGCCCGAGGCAGATACGCAGTATTTT.

This clone was observed once. The J gene is TRBJ2-2, the V gene TRBV7-6; D not resolved. The germline V gene encodes CDR1 SGHVS and CDR2 FNYEAQ. V was clipped by 5 bases and J by 0 bases, with 7 bases between them. This CDR3 region has 14 residues. The chain's CDR3 is CASSHPTNTGELFF. In DNA form, the CDR3 reads TGTGCCAGCAGCCATCCAACGAACACCGGGGAGCTGTTTTTT.

The chain carries TRBV5-8 and TRBJ2-2; 7 bases are shared with TRBD1. Germline CDR1 SGHTS, CDR2 YDEGEE. V was clipped by 4 bases and J by 7 bases; unmatched bases: 7. CDR3 length: 14 amino acids. In DNA form, the CDR3 reads TGTGCCAGCAGCGACAGGGTGTTTCACGGGGAGCTGTTTTTT. It is translated as CASSDRVFHGELFF. Filled out from reference TRBV5-8 and TRBJ2-2, the complete variable domain reads EAGVTQSPTHLIKTRGQQATLRCSPISGHTSVYWYQQALGLGLQFLLWYDEGEERNRGNFPPRFSGRQFPNYSSELNVNALELEDSALYLCASSDRVFHGELFFGEGSRLTVL.

Here the CDR3 DNA reads TGTGCCAGTAGTATATCCTCGAGCGGGGGGGCGTGGGATGAGCAGTTCTTC. This codes for CASSISSSGGAWDEQFF. This rearrangement joins TRBV19 to TRBJ2-1; 10 nucleotides agree with TRBD2. Germline V gene data show CDR1 as LNHDA and CDR2 as SQIVND (reference sequence). V was clipped by 2 bases and J by 8 bases; unmatched bases: 12. CDR3 length: 17 amino acids.

V gene TRBV28 combines with J gene TRBJ1-5, with no clear D. In germline, CDR1 is MDHEN, CDR2 SYDVKM. Trimming took 2 bases from V and 0 from J, leaving 11 bases between them. The CDR3 contains 16 residues. This CDR3 reads CASSLSGRTSNQPQHF. The DNA of the CDR3 is TGTGCCAGCAGTTTAAGCGGAAGGACTAGCAATCAGCCCCAGCATTTT.

This chain connects TRBV2 to TRBJ1-2; D perhaps matches TRBD1 (5 bases). The length of the CDR3 is 15 residues. CDR1 is SNHLY and CDR2 is FYNNEI in the germline V gene. Deletions cut 0 bases from V and 4 bases from J, with 12 bases between. The CDR3 loop reads CASSEAAGTPYGYTF. The CDR3 bases are TGTGCCAGCAGTGAAGCAGCAGGGACTCCCTATGGCTACACCTTC.

The chain joins TRBV19 to TRBJ2-1, with TRBD1 matching 9 bases. CDR1 and CDR2 (germline): LNHDA, SQIVND (reference sequence). Unmatched junction bases numbered 8, after V lost 4 bases and J lost 7 bases. The CDR3 runs 15 residues. The CDR3 is CASSTSGQGMNEQFF. The CDR3 DNA reads as TGTGCCAGTAGTACCTCCGGACAGGGGATGAATGAGCAGTTCTTC.